The next 20 T cell receptor beta chains were all read from a single sample in a study of CD8 T cells in Susac syndrome. Roughly 0.5 to 1 ug RNA was reverse transcribed with random hexamers. In TCRdb, the immunoSEQ multiplex PCR reads were re-called with MiXCR into one record per CDR3 protein. The sample contains some 52,000 distinct CDR3 sequences, 85% to 95% of which appear only once. Material for sequencing was CD8+ T cells from PBMCs. Receptor source: a human donor with multiple sclerosis.

V gene TRBV7-9 combines with J gene TRBJ1-6; D gene ambiguous. The CDR3 runs 15 residues. Trimming shortened V by 3 bases and J by 11 bases, and 17 bases separated the two germline ends. The germline CDR1 and CDR2 sequences are SEHNR and FQNEAQ (reference sequence). The CDR3 nucleotides read TGTGCCAGCAGCTTGTGGGAGGGTGGAGTGGCACCCCTCCACTTT. This codes for CASSLWEGGVAPLHF.

The chain links TRBV29-1 to TRBJ1-2; a possible D gene is TRBD1 (5 bases). The germline V gene encodes CDR1 SQVTM and CDR2 ANQGSEA. Trimming took off 7 bases at V and 1 base at J, with 7 bases between the two ends. The CDR3 runs 11 residues. The CDR3 spells CSARDNYGYTF. In nucleotides, the CDR3 is TGCAGCGCCAGGGATAACTATGGCTACACCTTC. Combining the CDR3 with reference TRBV29-1 and TRBJ1-2 gives the whole variable domain SAVISQKPSRDICQRGTSLTIQCQVDSQVTMMFWYRQQPGQSLTLIATANQGSEATYESGFVIDKFPISRPNLTFSTLTVSNMSPEDSSIYLCSARDNYGYTFGSGTRLTVV.

The chain uses TRBV7-8 and TRBJ2-5; tentatively, D is TRBD2 (5 bases). The V end lost 5 bases, the J end lost 6 bases, and 10 bases lay between the germline ends. Germline V lookup: CDR1 SGHVS, CDR2 FQNEAQ. This CDR3 is 12 amino acids long. CDR3 residues: CASSNVGKTQYF. CDR3 coding DNA: TGTGCCAGCAGCAACGTCGGGAAGACCCAGTACTTC.

V gene TRBV6-6 combines with J gene TRBJ1-5, with 7 bases matching TRBD1. This CDR3 is built from 12 residues. The V segment lost 11 bases and the J segment 7 bases; nucleotides outside the gene matches: 8. In germline, CDR1 is MNHNY, CDR2 SVGAGI (reference sequence). The CDR3 reads CAVQGWGQPQHF. CDR3 bases: TGTGCCGTACAGGGGTGGGGACAGCCCCAGCATTTT.

The chain combines TRBV24-1 with TRBJ1-5; D call uncertain. Germline CDR1 and CDR2: KGHDR and SFDVKD. The V and J ends lost 8 bases and 3 bases respectively, with 16 bases between them. This CDR3 has 15 residues. CDR3 protein: CATKIEGYPNQPQHF. Written as DNA, the CDR3 is TGTGCCACCAAGATCGAGGGATATCCCAATCAGCCCCAGCATTTT.

V usage is TRBV9 and J usage is TRBJ1-2; 7 bases map to TRBD1. Per the germline V gene, CDR1 is SGDLS and CDR2 is YYNGEE. V lost 0 bases and J lost 7; bases outside the gene matches: 9. This CDR3 contains 15 residues. For the CDR3, the DNA is TGTGCCAGCAGCGTAGCCCTGACAGGGAGGGCTGGCTACACCTTC. Protein: CASSVALTGRAGYTF.

The chain recombines TRBV20-1 with TRBJ2-5; the match to TRBD2 covers 7 bases. J gave up 6 bases and V 1 base, and 11 bases lay outside the gene matches. Germline CDR1 and CDR2: DFQATT and SNEGSKA (reference sequence). The CDR3 contains 15 residues. The DNA of the CDR3 is TGCAGTGCTAGAGTCAGGTCGGGGGGACCCAAGACCCAGTACTTC. Amino acids: CSARVRSGGPKTQYF.

The chain joins TRBV11-1 to TRBJ2-3; D unclear. The CDR3 runs to 20 residues. Trimming shortened V by 1 base and J by 4 bases, and 27 bases separated the two germline ends. The germline V gene has CDR1 SGHAT and CDR2 FQDESV (reference sequence). CDR3 coding DNA: TGTGCCAGCAGCTTAGTAGGACGTACACGGCCCCCAACCCCGCCAGATACGCAGTATTTT. It translates to CASSLVGRTRPPTPPDTQYF.

The J gene is TRBJ2-1, the V gene TRBV2; D perhaps matches TRBD2 (7 bases). Germline CDR1 is SNHLY and CDR2 is FYNNEI. V was cut by 5 bases and J by 5 bases, with 19 bases left in between. This CDR3 is built from 16 residues. CDR3 protein: CASSFQFGGQNNEQFF. In DNA form, the CDR3 reads TGTGCCAGCAGTTTTCAATTCGGGGGGCAAAACAATGAGCAGTTCTTC.

The chain uses TRBV5-6 and TRBJ2-1; 9 nucleotides line up with TRBD1. The CDR3 is made up of 15 amino acids. V was clipped by 4 bases and J by 5 bases; unmatched bases: 7. From germline, CDR1 is SGHDT and CDR2 YYEEEE. The CDR3 DNA sequence: TGTGCCAGCAGCCGAGTGGGACAGGGTAACAATGAGCAGTTCTTC. Translation: CASSRVGQGNNEQFF. The whole variable domain, filled in from reference TRBV5-6 and TRBJ2-1, reads DAGVTQSPTHLIKTRGQQVTLRCSPKSGHDTVSWYQQALGQGPQFIFQYYEEEERQRGNFPDRFSGHQFPNYSSELNVNALLLGDSALYLCASSRVGQGNNEQFFGPGTRLTVL.

V usage is TRBV18 and J usage is TRBJ1-4, with D perhaps matching TRBD1 (6 bases). Between the trimmed V and J ends, which lost 6 bases and 0 bases, there was a span of 11 bases. The CDR3 length is 15 residues. Looked up from germline, CDR1 is KGHSH and CDR2 is LQKENI. Written as DNA, the CDR3 is TGTGCCAGCTCTCGGGACATGGCAACTAATGAAAAACTGTTTTTT. This sequence encodes CASSRDMATNEKLFF. The variable domain in full, completed from reference TRBV18 and TRBJ1-4, reads NAGVMQNPRHLVRRRGQEARLRCSPMKGHSHVYWYRQLPEEGLKFMVYLQKENIIDESGMPKERFSAEFPKEGPSILRIQQVVRGDSAAYFCASSRDMATNEKLFFGSGTQLSVL.

The chain is built from TRBV2 and TRBJ2-3; a possible D gene is TRBD1 (6 bases). The germline CDR1 and CDR2 sequences are SNHLY and FYNNEI. Trimming shortened V by 3 bases and J by 4 bases, and 11 bases separated the two germline ends. The CDR3 consists of 14 residues. The chain's CDR3 is CASSDEDRPDTQYF. The CDR3, as DNA: TGTGCCAGCAGTGATGAGGACAGACCAGATACGCAGTATTTT. Full variable domain (outside the CDR3, taken from reference TRBV2 and TRBJ2-3): EPEVTQTPSHQVTQMGQEVILRCVPISNHLYFYWYRQILGQKVEFLVSFYNNEISEKSEIFDDQFSVERPDGSNFTLKIRSTKLEDSAMYFCASSDEDRPDTQYFGPGTRLTVL.

This sequence joins TRBV7-6 and TRBJ2-2; TRBD2 agrees at 8 bases. Germline V gives CDR1 SGHVS, CDR2 FNYEAQ. V shed 2 bases and J 4 bases; nucleotides not matched to a gene: 3. CDR3 length equals 15 residues. In nucleotides, the CDR3 is TGTGCCAGCAGCTTATCCCGGGGGGGCACCGGGGAGCTGTTTTTT. It specifies CASSLSRGGTGELFF.

The V and J genes are TRBV30 and TRBJ2-1; D ambiguous. Trimming left V 2 bases short and J 5 bases short, with 1 base between. Germline V CDR1 and CDR2: GTSNPN, SVGIG (reference sequence). The CDR3 is 10 amino acids. The CDR3 is CAWSHNEQFF. CDR3 DNA: TGTGCCTGGAGTCACAATGAGCAGTTCTTC.

The gene calls are TRBV3-1 and TRBJ1-1; D gene ambiguous. Germline V gene lookup returns CDR1 LGHDT and CDR2 YNNKEL (reference sequence). Trimming pared 4 bases from V and 2 bases from J, leaving 14 bases between. The CDR3 is 15 amino acids. The CDR3 sequence: CASSPLLAVNTEAFF. The CDR3 region has the DNA TGTGCCAGCAGCCCCCTCCTGGCCGTAAACACTGAAGCTTTCTTT.

CDR3 nucleotides: TGCGCCAGCAGCCCAACTGGGGACAGGGACCAACATGTGTCGTTCTTC. Encoded protein: CASSPTGDRDQHVSFF. The J gene is TRBJ2-1, the V gene TRBV4-1; 9 bases are a match to TRBD1. With V trimmed by 4 bases and J by 15 bases, 19 bases remained unmatched. CDR1 is MGHRA and CDR2 is YSYEKL in the germline V gene. The CDR3 extends over 16 amino acids.

This chain links TRBV29-1 with TRBJ1-2; perhaps TRBD1 as D (5 bases). V was shortened by 0 bases and J by 7 bases, with 6 bases between the two germline ends. The CDR3 has 11 residues. Germline V lookup: CDR1 SQVTM, CDR2 ANQGSEA. The DNA for the CDR3 is TGCAGCGTTGAAGATGGGGGTGGCTACACCTTC. This translates into CSVEDGGGYTF. Complete variable domain (other parts from reference TRBV29-1 and TRBJ1-2): SAVISQKPSRDICQRGTSLTIQCQVDSQVTMMFWYRQQPGQSLTLIATANQGSEATYESGFVIDKFPISRPNLTFSTLTVSNMSPEDSSIYLCSVEDGGGYTFGSGTRLTVV.

J is TRBJ1-2 and V is TRBV28; tentative D call: TRBD1 (5 bases). CDR1 MDHEN and CDR2 SYDVKM come from the germline V gene. This CDR3 is built from 16 residues. The V end was cut by 3 bases, the J end by 0 bases, with 14 bases between. For the CDR3, the DNA is TGTGCCAGCAGTTTGGAGGAGACAGCCGCTAACTATGGCTACACCTTC. Translating it yields CASSLEETAANYGYTF.

J is TRBJ1-2 and V is TRBV19; TRBD1 matches 7 bases. The V gene's germline CDR1 is LNHDA and CDR2 SQIVND (reference sequence). This CDR3 is 14 amino acids long. V dropped 6 bases and J dropped 0; count of bases not matched to a gene: 4. For the CDR3, the DNA is TGTGCCAGTAGCCGGGACAGAGCTAACTATGGCTACACCTTC. This sequence encodes CASSRDRANYGYTF.

The chain uses TRBV7-3 and TRBJ2-1, with D hard to call. Germline values: CDR1 SGHTA, CDR2 FQGTGA. V lost 2 bases, J lost 6 bases, and 5 bases lay in between. The length of the CDR3 is 12 residues. DNA for the CDR3: TGTGCCAGCAGCTTAGGCTCCAATGAGCAGTTCTTC. This sequence encodes CASSLGSNEQFF. The full variable domain, completed using reference TRBV7-3 and TRBJ2-1, is GAGVSQTPSNKVTEKGKYVELRCDPISGHTALYWYRQSLGQGPEFLIYFQGTGAADDSGLPNDRFFAVRPEGSVSTLKIQRTERGDSAVYLCASSLGSNEQFFGPGTRLTVL.